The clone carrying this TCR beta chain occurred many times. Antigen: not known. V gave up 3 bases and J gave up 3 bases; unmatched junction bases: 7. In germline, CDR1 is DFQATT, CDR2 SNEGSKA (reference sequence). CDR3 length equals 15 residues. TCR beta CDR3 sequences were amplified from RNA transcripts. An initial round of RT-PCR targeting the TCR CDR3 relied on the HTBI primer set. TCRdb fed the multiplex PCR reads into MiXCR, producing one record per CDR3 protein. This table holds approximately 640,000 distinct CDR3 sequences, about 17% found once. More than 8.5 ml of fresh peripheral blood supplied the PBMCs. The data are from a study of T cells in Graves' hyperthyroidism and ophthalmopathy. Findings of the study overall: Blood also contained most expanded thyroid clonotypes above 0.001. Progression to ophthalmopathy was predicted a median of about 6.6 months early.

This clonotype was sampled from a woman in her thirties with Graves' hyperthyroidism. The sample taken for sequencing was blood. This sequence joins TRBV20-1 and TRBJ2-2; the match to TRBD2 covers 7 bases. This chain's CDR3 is CSARWLAEHTGELFF. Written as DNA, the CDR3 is TGCAGTGCTAGGTGGCTAGCGGAGCACACCGGGGAGCTGTTTTTT.